Listed here are 29 T cell receptor beta chains from one sample, sequenced in a study of post-analysis software for immune sequencing data. Points from the study as a whole: Patients used several TRBV segments, including TRBV5-6, TRBV5-1 and TRBV20-1, more often than controls.

Their specific antigens are unknown. The TCR beta cDNA libraries contained unique molecular identifiers. One entry per CDR3 protein, called by TCRdb with MiXCR from the PCR reads. The sample lists hundreds of thousands of distinct CDR3 sequences, approximately 53% occurring once. Sequenced input: blood. The receptors come from a girl between 5 and 17 years old with multiple sclerosis.

A single count supports this clonotype. This rearrangement joins TRBV20-1 to TRBJ2-1; 9 positions agree with TRBD2. The CDR3 length is 17 residues. Losses at the gene ends were 0 bases for V and 7 bases for J; bases not matched to a gene: 13. Germline CDR1 reads DFQATT; CDR2 reads SNEGSKA (reference sequence). This CDR3 reads CSARDLLAGASPNEQFF. The CDR3 DNA reads as TGCAGTGCTAGAGATCTCTTAGCGGGAGCTTCCCCAAATGAGCAGTTCTTC.

The chain recombines TRBV29-1 with TRBJ1-1, with no clear D. Germline-derived CDR1 and CDR2 are SQVTM and ANQGSEA. V was clipped by 3 bases and J by 6 bases, with 5 bases between them. CDR3 length: 10 residues. The CDR3 sequence is CSVDRPEAFF. The CDR3 DNA is TGCAGCGTTGACAGGCCTGAAGCTTTCTTT.

This clonotype was recorded once. The chain couples TRBV4-1 to TRBJ1-2; D not resolved. Per germline, CDR1 MGHRA and CDR2 YSYEKL. This CDR3 has 16 amino acids. V was cut by 0 bases and J by 0 bases, with 11 bases left in between. DNA of the CDR3: TGCGCCAGCAGCCAAGAATTGGGGTTGACTAACTATGGCTACACCTTC. Translating it yields CASSQELGLTNYGYTF.

This clonotype occurred a few times. The chain recombines TRBV29-1 with TRBJ2-5; D call uncertain. Germline V gene lookup returns CDR1 SQVTM and CDR2 ANQGSEA. V was cut by 4 bases and J by 1 base, with 10 bases left in between. The CDR3 has 13 residues. The CDR3 nucleotides read TGCAGCGTTGGTGGCAGGCTCCAAGAGACCCAGTACTTC. Residues: CSVGGRLQETQYF.

This chain joins TRBV9 and TRBJ1-2; D unclear. The V end was cut by 4 bases, the J end by 3 bases, with 13 bases between. Germline assignment: CDR1 SGDLS and CDR2 YYNGEE. The CDR3 totals 14 residues. DNA for the CDR3: TGTGCCAGCAGCAAAGAGGGCAGCTACTATGGCTACACCTTC. Its translation is CASSKEGSYYGYTF.

This clonotype was observed a single time. This rearrangement joins TRBV28 to TRBJ2-6, with D perhaps TRBD2 (5 bases). CDR1 is MDHEN and CDR2 is SYDVKM in the germline V gene. Trimming took off 3 bases at V and 6 bases at J, with 6 bases between the two ends. The CDR3 runs 13 residues. The DNA of the CDR3 is TGTGCCAGCAGTTTGGAGGAGGCCAACGTCCTGACTTTC. Amino acids: CASSLEEANVLTF.

The J gene is TRBJ2-7, the V gene TRBV5-1; TRBD1 is a possible D gene (8 bases). CDR3 length: 18 amino acids. The V and J ends lost 4 bases and 2 bases respectively, with 25 bases between them. CDR1 is SGHRS and CDR2 is YFSETQ in the germline V gene. The CDR3 sequence: CASSGGDRQKELPYEQYF. The CDR3 DNA reads as TGCGCCAGCAGCGGGGGGGACAGGCAAAAAGAGCTACCCTACGAGCAGTACTTC.

This clonotype turned up a few times. The genes are TRBV6-2 or TRBV6-3 and TRBJ2-7; no reliable D call. Germline CDR1 and CDR2: MNHEY and SVGEGT. There are 15 residues in the CDR3. V lost 5 bases to trimming and J lost 6 bases, with 20 bases between them. The CDR3 DNA is TGTGCCAGCAGTAACGGCCGCCCGGTATCCGGCGAGCAGTACTTC. It encodes CASSNGRPVSGEQYF.

The chain uses TRBV28 and TRBJ2-4; either TRBD1 or TRBD2 may supply D (7 bases each). The DNA matches TRBJ2-7 better at its end, which makes the J call doubtful. Germline CDR1 is MDHEN and CDR2 is SYDVKM. The CDR3 contains 13 residues. CDR3 sequence reads: CATRGGMTYEQYF. The CDR3 nucleotides are TGTGCCACCAGGGGGGGGATGACCTACGAGCAGTACTTC.

In its sample, this clonotype was seen a few times. The V gene is TRBV29-1, the J gene TRBJ2-3, with 8 positions matching TRBD1. The CDR3 runs to 16 residues. V gave up 7 bases and J gave up 2 bases; unmatched junction bases: 14. CDR1 is SQVTM and CDR2 is ANQGSEA in the germline V gene. CDR3 residues: CSAAKTGTGPTDTQYF. The CDR3 DNA is TGCAGCGCCGCCAAAACCGGGACAGGACCCACAGATACGCAGTATTTT.

This clonotype was recorded a few times. V gene TRBV3-1 combines with J gene TRBJ2-7, with D unresolved. Germline V CDR1 and CDR2: LGHDT, YNNKEL (reference sequence). The V and J ends lost 0 bases and 2 bases respectively, with 11 bases between them. CDR3 length: 15 residues. In DNA, the CDR3 is TGTGCCAGCAGCCAAGATCCGGCAGTTACCTACGAGCAGTACTTC. Its protein is CASSQDPAVTYEQYF.

The chain couples TRBV11-2 to TRBJ2-5; 9 nucleotides line up with TRBD1. The last part of the DNA fits TRBJ2-7 better; the J call may be wrong. This CDR3 has 16 residues. Germline values: CDR1 SGHAT, CDR2 FQNNGV. The CDR3 DNA is TGTGCCAGCAGCTCCACGATCAGGGACAGGGTTGGCGAGCAGTACTTC. It specifies CASSSTIRDRVGEQYF.

This clonotype appeared a single time. A read error may explain this, as a much larger clone is one base away. The chain uses TRBV12-3 or TRBV12-4 and TRBJ1-2; D not certain. The V and J ends lost 6 bases and 4 bases respectively, with 24 bases between them. The CDR3 extends over 17 amino acids. The CDR3 nucleotides read TGTGCCAGCAGGGAGGGAGTTGGCACCGTCCTTTCCTATGGCTACACCTTC. This encodes CASREGVGTVLSYGYTF.

This clonotype was detected only once. V gene TRBV5-1 combines with J gene TRBJ2-3; possibly TRBD1 or TRBD2 for D (5 bases each). The CDR3 is made up of 14 amino acids. CDR1 is SGHRS and CDR2 is YFSETQ in the germline V gene. Trimming took 0 bases from V and 2 from J, leaving 7 bases between them. The CDR3, as DNA: TGCGCCAGCAGCTTGGGGGACCTCACAGATACGCAGTATTTT. This gives the protein CASSLGDLTDTQYF.

This clonotype has just a few counts. The chain uses TRBV29-1 and TRBJ2-1, with 8 positions matching TRBD1. With V trimmed by 3 bases and J by 8 bases, 15 bases remained unmatched. Germline V lookup: CDR1 SQVTM, CDR2 ANQGSEA. CDR3 size: 16 residues. CDR3 sequence reads: CSVDLTGATFGDEQFF. CDR3 coding DNA: TGCAGCGTTGATCTGACAGGGGCGACTTTTGGGGATGAGCAGTTCTTC.

The chain joins TRBV29-1 to TRBJ1-1, with a possible D match to TRBD1 (5 bases). The CDR3 length is 13 residues. Trimming stripped 6 bases from V and 4 bases from J, with 15 bases between. CDR1 and CDR2 from the germline V gene are SQVTM and ANQGSEA. The CDR3 DNA reads TGCAGCGTCTTGGGGGGGACGGGCACTGAAGCTTTCTTT. It yields the protein CSVLGGTGTEAFF.

The chain combines TRBV7-6 with TRBJ2-1; 13 bases fit TRBD2. CDR1 SGHVS and CDR2 FNYEAQ come from the germline V gene. The junction had 6 bases not matched to a gene; V was cut back by 4 bases and J by 6 bases. The CDR3 is 16 residues long. CDR3 DNA: TGTGCCAGCAGCTCGTATGGGACTAGCGGGATCAATGAGCAGTTCTTC. Translating it yields CASSSYGTSGINEQFF.

J is TRBJ2-4 and V is TRBV3-1; D is unclear. Germline V gene data show CDR1 as LGHDT and CDR2 as YNNKEL (reference sequence). V was clipped by 1 base and J by 2 bases, with 12 bases between them. There are 16 residues in the CDR3. This chain's CDR3 is CASSQGAGASKNIQYF. In DNA form, the CDR3 reads TGTGCCAGCAGCCAAGGGGCAGGCGCCTCCAAAAACATTCAGTACTTC.

V gene TRBV12-5 combines with J gene TRBJ2-3; TRBD2 is a possible D gene (6 bases). CDR3 length equals 15 residues. V lost 7 bases to trimming and J lost 2 bases, with 16 bases between them. Germline-derived CDR1 and CDR2 are LGHNT and FRNRAP. The CDR3 coding sequence is TGTGCTAGTGCCCTAGCGCCGCTGGTCACAGATACGCAGTATTTT. Amino acid sequence: CASALAPLVTDTQYF.

The rearrangement joins TRBV20-1 to TRBJ2-3; D is undetermined. V was clipped by 0 bases and J by 11 bases, with 15 bases between them. Germline V gene data show CDR1 as DFQATT and CDR2 as SNEGSKA (reference sequence). The CDR3 totals 13 residues. The CDR3 sequence: CSARDLPGEGQYF. Here the CDR3 DNA reads TGCAGTGCTAGAGATCTCCCTGGGGAAGGGCAGTATTTT.

The chain joins TRBV20-1 to TRBJ2-1; 11 positions match TRBD2. The trim removed 6 bases at V and 6 bases at J, leaving 10 bases unmatched. The CDR3 is made up of 15 amino acids. Germline V lookup: CDR1 DFQATT, CDR2 SNEGSKA (reference sequence). CDR3 amino acids: CSAIPPSGRPNEQFF. The CDR3 DNA reads TGCAGTGCGATTCCCCCTAGCGGGAGGCCCAATGAGCAGTTCTTC.

This clonotype turned up a few times. The CDR3 nucleotides are TGTGCCAGCCGACCAGGATGGGACAGGGGAACAAATGAGCAGTTCTTC. This translates into CASRPGWDRGTNEQFF. This chain links TRBV6-5 with TRBJ2-1, with 10 nucleotides matching TRBD1. From germline, CDR1 is MNHEY and CDR2 SVGAGI. CDR3 length: 16 amino acids. The trim removed 8 bases at V and 7 bases at J, leaving 14 bases unmatched.

The chain joins TRBV29-1 to TRBJ2-1, with TRBD2 matching 10 bases. The CDR3 extends over 15 amino acids. Germline CDR1 SQVTM, CDR2 ANQGSEA. The V gene end was trimmed by 4 bases and the J gene end by 5 bases; junction bases not matched to a gene: 8. CDR3 in amino acids: CSVGTSGIHHNEQFF. CDR3 DNA: TGCAGCGTTGGAACTAGCGGGATCCACCACAATGAGCAGTTCTTC.

This rearrangement joins TRBV20-1 to TRBJ2-7; D may be TRBD2 (5 bases). V dropped 5 bases and J dropped 5 bases, with 13 bases sitting between them. Per germline, CDR1 DFQATT and CDR2 SNEGSKA (reference sequence). The CDR3 length is 12 residues. The CDR3 region is CSAWTPLDEQYF. For the CDR3, the DNA is TGCAGTGCTTGGACTCCTTTGGACGAGCAGTACTTC.

This rearrangement joins TRBV6-5 to TRBJ2-7, with D perhaps matching TRBD1 or TRBD2 (5 bases each). This CDR3 region has 15 residues. V lost 5 bases, J lost 4 bases, and 18 bases lay in between. Germline V CDR1 and CDR2: MNHEY, SVGAGI. The CDR3, as DNA: TGTGCCAGCAGTACCCGGGACGGACGGTTATACGAGCAGTACTTC. It yields the protein CASSTRDGRLYEQYF.

The chain joins TRBV24-1 to TRBJ2-7, with D possibly TRBD1 on 6 matching bases. The V gene's germline CDR1 is KGHDR and CDR2 SFDVKD. The CDR3 is made up of 13 amino acids. The ends were cut back, 12 bases at V and 2 bases at J, with 16 bases in the middle. CDR3 sequence reads: CADRDIPPYEQYF. The DNA for the CDR3 is TGTGCCGACCGGGACATTCCACCCTACGAGCAGTACTTC.

This clonotype came up once. The gene calls are TRBV18 and TRBJ2-6; the D is unclear. Between the trimmed V and J ends, which lost 3 bases and 2 bases, there was a span of 14 bases. Germline V gene data show CDR1 as KGHSH and CDR2 as LQKENI. The CDR3 is 17 amino acids. The CDR3 region is CASSPTSQVTGANVLTF. The CDR3 nucleotides read TGTGCCAGCTCACCGACATCTCAGGTTACTGGGGCCAACGTCCTGACTTTC. The variable domain in full, with the rest retrieved from reference TRBV18 and TRBJ2-6, is NAGVMQNPRHLVRRRGQEARLRCSPMKGHSHVYWYRQLPEEGLKFMVYLQKENIIDESGMPKERFSAEFPKEGPSILRIQQVVRGDSAAYFCASSPTSQVTGANVLTFGAGSRLTVL.

This rearrangement joins TRBV30 to TRBJ2-5; no clear D. V lost 1 base and J lost 4, with 19 bases in between. The CDR3 runs 16 residues. Germline CDR1 and CDR2: GTSNPN and SVGIG (reference sequence). In DNA, the CDR3 is TGTGCCTGGAGTGGTGGGCCGTTACTTCGAGTAGAGACCCAGTACTTC. Its protein is CAWSGGPLLRVETQYF.

The rearrangement uses TRBV4-2 and TRBJ2-1; 14 bases align to TRBD2. Germline V gene lookup returns CDR1 LGHNA and CDR2 YNFKEQ. V trimming: 1 base; J trimming: 9 bases; junction bases outside the gene matches: 5. The CDR3 contains 16 residues. The DNA of the CDR3 is TGTGCCAGCAGCCAAGGGCAGGGACTAGCGGGAGTTGAGCAGTTCTTC. This sequence encodes CASSQGQGLAGVEQFF.